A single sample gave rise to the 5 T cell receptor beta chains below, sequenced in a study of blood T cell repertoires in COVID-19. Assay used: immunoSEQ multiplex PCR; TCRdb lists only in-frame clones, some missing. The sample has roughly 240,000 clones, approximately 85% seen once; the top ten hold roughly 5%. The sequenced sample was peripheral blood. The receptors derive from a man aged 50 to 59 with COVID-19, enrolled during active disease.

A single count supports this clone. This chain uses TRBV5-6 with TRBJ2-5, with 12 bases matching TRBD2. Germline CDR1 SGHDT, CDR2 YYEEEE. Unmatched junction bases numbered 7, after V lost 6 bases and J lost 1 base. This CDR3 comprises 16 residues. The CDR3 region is CASTDRLAGVQETQYF. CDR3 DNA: TGTGCCAGCACCGACCGACTAGCGGGGGTCCAAGAGACCCAGTACTTC. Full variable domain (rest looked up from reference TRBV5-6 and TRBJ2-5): DAGVTQSPTHLIKTRGQQVTLRCSPKSGHDTVSWYQQALGQGPQFIFQYYEEEERQRGNFPDRFSGHQFPNYSSELNVNALLLGDSALYLCASTDRLAGVQETQYFGPGTRLLVL.

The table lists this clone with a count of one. The CDR3 coding sequence is TGTGCCAGCAGGAGGACTAGCGGGGGAAGTCAAGAGACCCAGTACTTC. This codes for CASRRTSGGSQETQYF. J is TRBJ2-5 and V is TRBV7-8; 13 bases map to TRBD2. Germline V lookup: CDR1 SGHVS, CDR2 FQNEAQ. After removal of 6 bases from V and 2 bases from J, the junction contained 6 bases not matched to a gene. CDR3 length: 16 amino acids. The full variable domain, rest sourced from reference TRBV7-8 and TRBJ2-5, is GAGVSQSPRYKVAKRGQDVALRCDPISGHVSLFWYQQALGQGPEFLTYFQNEAQLDKSGLPSDRFFAERPEGSVSTLKIQRTQQEDSAVYLCASRRTSGGSQETQYFGPGTRLLVL.

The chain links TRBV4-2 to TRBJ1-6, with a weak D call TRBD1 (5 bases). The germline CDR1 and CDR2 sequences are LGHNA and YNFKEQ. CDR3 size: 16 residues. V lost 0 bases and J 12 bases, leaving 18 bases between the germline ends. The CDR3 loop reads CASSQDRSQGGVPLHF. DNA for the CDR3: TGTGCCAGCAGCCAAGATCGATCGCAGGGAGGGGTACCCCTCCACTTT.

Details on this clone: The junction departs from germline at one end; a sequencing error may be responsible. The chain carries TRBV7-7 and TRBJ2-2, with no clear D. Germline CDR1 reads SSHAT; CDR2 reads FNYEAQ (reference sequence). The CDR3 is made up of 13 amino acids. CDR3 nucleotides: TGTGCTAGCAGCTTTACAATCACCGGGGAGCTGTTTTTT. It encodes CASSFTITGELFF.

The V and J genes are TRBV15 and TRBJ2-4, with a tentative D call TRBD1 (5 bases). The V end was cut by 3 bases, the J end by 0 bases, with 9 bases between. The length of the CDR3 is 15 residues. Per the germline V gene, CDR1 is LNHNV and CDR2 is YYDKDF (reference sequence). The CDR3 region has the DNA TGTGCCACCAGCAGGACAGATCTAGCCAAAAACATTCAGTACTTC. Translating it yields CATSRTDLAKNIQYF.